Following are 9 T cell receptor beta chains from one sample sequenced in a study of T cell changes during pregnancy in multiple sclerosis (dated by TCRdb to the late 2010s). Libraries were made using the immunoSEQ multiplex PCR assay. TCRdb obtained this table from immuneACCESS and retained in-frame rearrangements with V and J assigned. These tables miss some clones; where compared with another copy, unresolved V genes account for less than half of the shortfall, and the remainder is unexplained. This sample is represented by approximately 49,000 clones; 90% of them were singletons. Clones ranked in the top ten supply about 5.1% of the sample. Material: peripheral blood, obtained after pregnancy. All receptors derive from a female donor in good health, enrolled as a control in a pregnancy study.

J is TRBJ1-1 and V is TRBV7-2; TRBD1 might be the D (5 bases). V was cut by 0 bases and J by 6 bases, with 14 bases left in between. This CDR3 has 15 amino acids. CDR1 is SGHTA and CDR2 is FQGNSA in the germline V gene. This CDR3 is CASSLASGGGAEAFF. The DNA for the CDR3 is TGTGCCAGCAGCTTAGCGAGTGGGGGAGGCGCTGAAGCTTTCTTT.

V and J are TRBV28 and TRBJ2-7; the D gene is possibly TRBD2 (5 bases). The germline CDR1 and CDR2 sequences are MDHEN and SYDVKM. The V end was cut by 2 bases, the J end by 4 bases, with 12 bases between. CDR3 length equals 14 residues. CDR3 sequence reads: CASSLGVGGYEQYF. In nucleotides, the CDR3 is TGTGCCAGCAGTTTAGGGGTAGGAGGATACGAGCAGTACTTC.

The V and J genes are TRBV19 and TRBJ2-5; 7 bases are shared with TRBD1. The CDR3 has 14 amino acids. Germline trimming cut 4 bases from V and 2 bases from J; bases unmatched to any gene: 4. Germline CDR1 reads LNHDA; CDR2 reads SQIVND (reference sequence). CDR3 coding DNA: TGTGCCAGTAGTACAACGGGACAGCAAGAGACCCAGTACTTC. Translating it yields CASSTTGQQETQYF.

The CDR3 region has the DNA TGCAGCGCTAGGGCGGGCGGCGTGGGGTACGAGCAGTACTTC. Encoded protein: CSARAGGVGYEQYF. The chain carries TRBV29-1 and TRBJ2-7; D is possibly TRBD2 (5 bases). The CDR3 runs to 14 residues. Germline lookup yields CDR1 SQVTM and CDR2 ANQGSEA. The V gene lost 7 bases and the J gene lost 4 bases, with 20 bases spanning the gap.

This clone was recorded a few times. The V call is TRBV6-5, the J call TRBJ1-1; 12 bases map to TRBD1. Trimming removed 5 bases from V and 10 bases from J; junction bases left unmatched: 5. The CDR3 is 13 residues long. CDR1 is MNHEY, CDR2 SVGAGI, per germline. Here the CDR3 reads CASSPGQGAGAFF. The DNA of the CDR3 is TGTGCCAGCAGTCCGGGACAGGGGGCGGGAGCTTTCTTT.

The chain combines TRBV28 with TRBJ1-5; D perhaps matches TRBD1 (5 bases). The CDR3 covers 15 residues. The germline gives CDR1 MDHEN, CDR2 SYDVKM. Trimming took 7 bases from V and 1 from J, leaving 14 bases between them. CDR3 bases: TGTGCCAGCAAATTCCGGGGGGAGAGCAATCAGCCCCAGCATTTT. Protein sequence: CASKFRGESNQPQHF.

The rearrangement links TRBV4-1 to TRBJ2-7; no firm D call. With 4 bases removed from V and 4 bases from J, the gap between germline ends came to 14 bases. Germline V CDR1 and CDR2: MGHRA, YSYEKL. This CDR3 contains 14 residues. CDR3: CASSPSFRDYEQYF. The DNA for the CDR3 is TGCGCCAGCAGCCCGAGCTTTAGAGATTACGAGCAGTACTTC.

The chain is built from TRBV5-6 and TRBJ1-6; 8 bases line up with TRBD1. Unmatched junction bases numbered 6, after V lost 3 bases and J lost 7 bases. The CDR3 totals 15 residues. Germline assignment: CDR1 SGHDT and CDR2 YYEEEE. In nucleotides, the CDR3 is TGTGCCAGCAGCTGGGGGAGACAGGGGAATTCACCCCTCCACTTT. Translation: CASSWGRQGNSPLHF.

This chain links TRBV6-1 with TRBJ1-4, with 7 bases identical to TRBD1. The germline V gene has CDR1 MNHNS and CDR2 SASEGT. The CDR3 length is 15 residues. Losses at the gene ends were 3 bases for V and 10 bases for J; bases not matched to a gene: 11. The CDR3 region has the DNA TGTGCCAGCAGTGATGACACAGGGGCCTGGGGAAAACTGTTTTTT. It translates to CASSDDTGAWGKLFF.